This record concerns one T cell receptor (beta chain) sequence. By how much of the sample it makes up, this clone is large (0.1 to 1%). No antigen is known for it. No much larger clone is present one base from it, and per-base qualities are unavailable. TCR beta CDR3 regions were sequenced from DNA using the immunoSEQ Assay. As for the authors' bioinformatics: T cell density was computed as TCR beta template counts normalized to usable DNA estimated by amplifying housekeeping genes. The preseqR package was used to estimate richness by extrapolating to 400,000 templates for PBMC samples and to 120,000 templates for tissue samples. Clonality was defined as one minus Pielou's evenness. Tissue-enriched TCRs were identified through differential abundance testing performed on productive amino-acid clonotypes, with a minimum total count of 5 and an alpha of 0.1. Repertoire overlap between compartments was quantified with the Jaccard Index and Morisita Overlap Index. GLIPH grouped TCR beta CDR3s together with public tetramer-defined viral CDR3s, and a viral motif had to include at least three viral sequences and also show V-gene enrichment. TCRdb retrieved this table from immuneACCESS and kept in-frame rearrangements only. Not all clones are present; in checked studies, unresolved V genes account for under half, and no reason is known for the remainder. Clone size and V and J calls were adopted from that table, with D and trimming inferred from the DNA. This sample is represented by around 2,000 clones; roughly 25% of them were singletons. Together, the top ten hold approximately 7.8% of the sample.

The sample belongs to a study of T cells in localized non-small cell lung cancer (TCRdb year 2020). Regarding the study in general: Comparing tumors with uninvolved tumor-adjacent lungs, the study looked at the T cell repertoires of fewer than 250 patients with early-stage NSCLC. The cohort consisted of under 300 treatment-naive NSCLC patients whose localized lung tumors had been resected. Of the NSCLC patients, around 130 were male and approximately 100 were female, and the mean age was roughly 61 years.

Overall study results and their limits: Of the top 100 tumor clones, a median of roughly 56 were detected in paired uninvolved adjacent lung; approximately 28 were also among that lung's top 100. Since the design was exploratory, TCR variables were selected using unadjusted p-values with no false-discovery rate correction. Because multi-region tumor sequencing was not done, intratumor heterogeneity could not be ruled out. Higher T cell density in blood was associated with longer overall survival, whereas higher clonality in adjacent lung was associated with shorter survival. Uninvolved tumor-adjacent lung showed the highest T cell clonality, higher than tumor, which suggests more focused antigenic responses in the uninvolved tumor-adjacent lung.

At diagnosis, peripheral blood, uninvolved tumor-adjacent lung and tumor were collected and stored as a combination of fresh-frozen and FFPE material. Trimming accounts for 4 bases at V and 5 bases at J, while the number of junction bases matched to no gene is 9. The germline V gene gives CDR1 as SGDLS and CDR2 as YYNGEE. There are 15 amino acids in the CDR3, from cysteine to phenylalanine inclusive. Only the CDR3 part of the read is kept: 45 bases, read in frame from the first base. The source was lung tumor tissue, collected before any cancer treatment. The clonotype originates from a woman between 35 and 70 years old with stage III squamous cell lung carcinoma. Rearrangement joined TRBV9 to TRBJ1-5, and TRBD1 matches 7 of the central bases. CDR3 protein: CASSWMAGGYQPQHF. DNA sequence: TGTGCCAGCAGCTGGATGGCAGGGGGATATCAGCCCCAGCATTTT.